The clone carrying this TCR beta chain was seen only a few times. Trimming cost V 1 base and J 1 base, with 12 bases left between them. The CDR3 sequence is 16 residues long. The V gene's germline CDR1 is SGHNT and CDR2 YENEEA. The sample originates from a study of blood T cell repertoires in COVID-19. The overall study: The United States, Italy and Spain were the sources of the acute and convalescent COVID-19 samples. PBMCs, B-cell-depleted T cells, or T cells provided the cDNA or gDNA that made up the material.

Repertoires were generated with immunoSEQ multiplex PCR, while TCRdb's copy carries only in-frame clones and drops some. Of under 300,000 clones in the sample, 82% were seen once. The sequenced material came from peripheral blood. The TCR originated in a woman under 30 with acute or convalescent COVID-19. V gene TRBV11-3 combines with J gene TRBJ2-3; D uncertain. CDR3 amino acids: CASSLGRVLRTDTQYF. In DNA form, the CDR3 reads TGTGCCAGCAGCTTAGGCCGGGTACTACGCACAGATACGCAGTATTTT.